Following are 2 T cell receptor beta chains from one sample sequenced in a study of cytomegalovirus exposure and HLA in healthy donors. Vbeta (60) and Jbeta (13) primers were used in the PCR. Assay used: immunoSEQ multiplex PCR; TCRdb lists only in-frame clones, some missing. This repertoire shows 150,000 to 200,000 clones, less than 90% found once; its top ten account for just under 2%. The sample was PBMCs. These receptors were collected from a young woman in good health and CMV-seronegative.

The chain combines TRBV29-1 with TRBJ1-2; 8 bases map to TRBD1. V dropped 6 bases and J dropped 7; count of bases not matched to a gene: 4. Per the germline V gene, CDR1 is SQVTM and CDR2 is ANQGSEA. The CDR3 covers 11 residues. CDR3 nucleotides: TGCAGCGTCGCACAGGGGGTTGGCTACACCTTC. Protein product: CSVAQGVGYTF.

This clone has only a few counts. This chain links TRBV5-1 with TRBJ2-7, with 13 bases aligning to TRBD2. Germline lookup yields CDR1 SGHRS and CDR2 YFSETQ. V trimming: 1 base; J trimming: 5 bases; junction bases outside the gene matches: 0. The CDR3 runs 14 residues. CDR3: CASSLTSGGDEQYF. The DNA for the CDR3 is TGCGCCAGCAGCTTGACTAGCGGGGGGGACGAGCAGTACTTC.